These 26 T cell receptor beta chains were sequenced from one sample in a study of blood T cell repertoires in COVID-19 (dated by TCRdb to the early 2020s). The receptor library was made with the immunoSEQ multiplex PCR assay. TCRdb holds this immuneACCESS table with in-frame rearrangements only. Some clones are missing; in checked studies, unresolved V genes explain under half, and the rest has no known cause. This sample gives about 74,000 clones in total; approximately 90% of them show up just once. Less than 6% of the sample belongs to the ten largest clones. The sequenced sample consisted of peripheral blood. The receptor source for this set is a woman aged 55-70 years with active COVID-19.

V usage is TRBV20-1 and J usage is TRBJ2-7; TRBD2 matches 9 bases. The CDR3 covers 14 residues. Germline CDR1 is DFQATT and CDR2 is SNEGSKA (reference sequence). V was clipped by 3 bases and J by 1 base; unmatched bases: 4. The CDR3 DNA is TGCAGTGCTAGTAAGACTAGCGGTTCCTACGAGCAGTACTTC. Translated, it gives CSASKTSGSYEQYF.

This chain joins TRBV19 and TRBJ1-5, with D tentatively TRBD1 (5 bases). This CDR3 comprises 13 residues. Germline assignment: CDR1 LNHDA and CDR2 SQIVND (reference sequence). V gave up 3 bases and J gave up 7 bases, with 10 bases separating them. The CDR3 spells CASSMGGEQPQHF. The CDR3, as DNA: TGTGCCAGTAGTATGGGGGGGGAACAGCCCCAGCATTTT.

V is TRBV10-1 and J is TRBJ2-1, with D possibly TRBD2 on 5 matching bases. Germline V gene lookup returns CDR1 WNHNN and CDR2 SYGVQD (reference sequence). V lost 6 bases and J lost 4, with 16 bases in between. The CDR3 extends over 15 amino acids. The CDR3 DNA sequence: TGCGCCAGCAGAGCGCCGGGAATCCTGTACAATGAGCAGTTCTTC. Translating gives CASRAPGILYNEQFF.

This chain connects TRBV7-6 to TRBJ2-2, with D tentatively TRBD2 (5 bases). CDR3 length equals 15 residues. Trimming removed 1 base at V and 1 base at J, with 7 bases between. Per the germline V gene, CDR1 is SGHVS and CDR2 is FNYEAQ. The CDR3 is CASSLDGGNTGELFF. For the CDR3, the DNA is TGTGCCAGCAGCTTAGATGGAGGGAACACCGGGGAGCTGTTTTTT.

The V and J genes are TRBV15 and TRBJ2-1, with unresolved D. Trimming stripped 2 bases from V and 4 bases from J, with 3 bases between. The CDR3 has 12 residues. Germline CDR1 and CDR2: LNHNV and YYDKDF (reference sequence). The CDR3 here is CATSRSYNEQFF. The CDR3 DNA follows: TGTGCCACCAGCAGATCTTACAATGAGCAGTTCTTC.

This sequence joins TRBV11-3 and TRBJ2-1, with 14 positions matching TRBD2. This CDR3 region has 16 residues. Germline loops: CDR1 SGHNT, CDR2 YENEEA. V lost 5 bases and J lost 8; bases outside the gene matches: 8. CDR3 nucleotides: TGTGCCAGCAGCGCCCCCGGGACTAGCGGGAGCCATGAGCAGTTCTTC. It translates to CASSAPGTSGSHEQFF.

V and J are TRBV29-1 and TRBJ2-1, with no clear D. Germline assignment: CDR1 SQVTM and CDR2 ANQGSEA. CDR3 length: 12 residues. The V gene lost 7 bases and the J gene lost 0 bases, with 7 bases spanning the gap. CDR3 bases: TGCAGCGGGTTTAGCTCCTACAATGAGCAGTTCTTC. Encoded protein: CSGFSSYNEQFF.

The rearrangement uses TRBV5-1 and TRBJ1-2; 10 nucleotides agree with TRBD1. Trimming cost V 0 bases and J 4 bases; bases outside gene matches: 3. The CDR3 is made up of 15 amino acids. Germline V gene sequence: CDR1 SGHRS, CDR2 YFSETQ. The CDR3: CASSLGQGAVYGYTF. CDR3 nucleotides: TGCGCCAGCAGCTTGGGACAGGGGGCGGTCTATGGCTACACCTTC.

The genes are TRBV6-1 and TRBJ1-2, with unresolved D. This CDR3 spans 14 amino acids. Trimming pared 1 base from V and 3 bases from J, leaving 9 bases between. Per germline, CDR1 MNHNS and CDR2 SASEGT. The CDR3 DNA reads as TGTGCCAGCAGTGAAGGTCGGGAGCACTATGGCTACACCTTC. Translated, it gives CASSEGREHYGYTF.

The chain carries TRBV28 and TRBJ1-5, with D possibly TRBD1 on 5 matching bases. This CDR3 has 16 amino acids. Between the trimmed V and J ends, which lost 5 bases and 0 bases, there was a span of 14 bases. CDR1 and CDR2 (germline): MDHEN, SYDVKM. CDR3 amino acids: CASSGGTLYSNQPQHF. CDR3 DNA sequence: TGTGCCAGCAGTGGCGGGACTCTCTATAGCAATCAGCCCCAGCATTTT.

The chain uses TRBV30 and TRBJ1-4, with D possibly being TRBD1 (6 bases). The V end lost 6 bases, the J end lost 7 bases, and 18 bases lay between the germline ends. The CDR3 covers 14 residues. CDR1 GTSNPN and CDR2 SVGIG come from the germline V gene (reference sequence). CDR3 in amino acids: CACYLRGGREKLFF. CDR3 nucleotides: TGTGCCTGTTACCTCCGCGGGGGGCGTGAAAAACTGTTTTTT. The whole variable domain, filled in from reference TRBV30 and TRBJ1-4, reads SQTIHQWPATLVQPVGSPLSLECTVEGTSNPNLYWYRQAAGRGLQLLFYSVGIGQISSEVPQNLSASRPQDRQFILSSKKLLLSDSGFYLCACYLRGGREKLFFGSGTQLSVL.

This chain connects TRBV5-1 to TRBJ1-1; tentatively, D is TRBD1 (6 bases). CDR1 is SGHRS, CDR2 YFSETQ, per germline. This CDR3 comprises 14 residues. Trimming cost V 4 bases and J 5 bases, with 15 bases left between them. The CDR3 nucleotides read TGCGCCAGCAGCCCGGGACAAGAAGGGACTGAAGCTTTCTTT. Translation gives CASSPGQEGTEAFF.

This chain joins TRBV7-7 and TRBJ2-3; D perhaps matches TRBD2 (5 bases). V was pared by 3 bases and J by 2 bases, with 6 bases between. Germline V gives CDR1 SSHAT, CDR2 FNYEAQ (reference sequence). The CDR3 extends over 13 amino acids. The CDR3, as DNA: TGTGCCAGCAGCTTTAGCGTCACAGATACGCAGTATTTT. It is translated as CASSFSVTDTQYF.

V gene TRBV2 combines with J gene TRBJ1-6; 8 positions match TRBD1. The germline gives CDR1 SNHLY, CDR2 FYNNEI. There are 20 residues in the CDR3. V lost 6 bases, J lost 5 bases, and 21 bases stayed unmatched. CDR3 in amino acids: CASSQIRTGKAVRNNSPLHF. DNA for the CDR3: TGTGCCAGCAGCCAAATTCGGACAGGGAAGGCAGTCCGCAATAATTCACCCCTCCACTTT.

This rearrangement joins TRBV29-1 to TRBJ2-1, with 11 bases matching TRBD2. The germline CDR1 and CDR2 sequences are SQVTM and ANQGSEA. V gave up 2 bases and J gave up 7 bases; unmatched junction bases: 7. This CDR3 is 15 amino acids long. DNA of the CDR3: TGCAGCGTTGAAATTCTAGCGGGAGGAGAGAATGAGCAGTTCTTC. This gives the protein CSVEILAGGENEQFF.

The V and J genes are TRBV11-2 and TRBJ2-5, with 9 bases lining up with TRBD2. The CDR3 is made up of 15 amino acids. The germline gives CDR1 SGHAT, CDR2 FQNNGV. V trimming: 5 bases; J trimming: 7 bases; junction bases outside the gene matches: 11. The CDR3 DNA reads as TGTGCCAGCAGCCACCTGCGGCGGGAGGGCTGGACCCAGTACTTC. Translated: CASSHLRREGWTQYF.

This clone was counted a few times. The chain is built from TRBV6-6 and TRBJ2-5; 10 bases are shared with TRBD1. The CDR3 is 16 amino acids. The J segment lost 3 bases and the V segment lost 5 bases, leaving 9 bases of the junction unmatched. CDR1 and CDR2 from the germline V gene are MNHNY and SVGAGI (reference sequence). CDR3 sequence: CASSRQGAMYEETQYF. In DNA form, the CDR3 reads TGTGCCAGCAGTCGACAGGGGGCGATGTACGAAGAGACCCAGTACTTC.

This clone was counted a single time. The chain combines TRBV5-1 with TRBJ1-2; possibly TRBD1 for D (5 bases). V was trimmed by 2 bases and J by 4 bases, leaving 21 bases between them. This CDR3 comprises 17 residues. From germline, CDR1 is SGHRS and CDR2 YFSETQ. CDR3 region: CASSFKGQAPGGYGYTF. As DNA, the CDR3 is TGCGCCAGCAGCTTCAAAGGTCAAGCCCCGGGGGGCTATGGCTACACCTTC.

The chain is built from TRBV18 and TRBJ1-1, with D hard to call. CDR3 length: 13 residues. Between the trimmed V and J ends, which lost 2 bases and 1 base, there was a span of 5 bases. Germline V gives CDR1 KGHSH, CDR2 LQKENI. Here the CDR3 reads CASSPSTNTEAFF. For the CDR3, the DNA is TGTGCCAGCTCACCAAGCACGAACACTGAAGCTTTCTTT.

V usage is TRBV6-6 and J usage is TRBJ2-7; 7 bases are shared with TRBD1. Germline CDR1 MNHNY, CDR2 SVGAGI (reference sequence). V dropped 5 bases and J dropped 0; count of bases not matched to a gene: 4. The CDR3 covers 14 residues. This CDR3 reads CASSPTGYSYEQYF. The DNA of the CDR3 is TGTGCCAGCAGTCCGACAGGGTACTCCTACGAGCAGTACTTC.

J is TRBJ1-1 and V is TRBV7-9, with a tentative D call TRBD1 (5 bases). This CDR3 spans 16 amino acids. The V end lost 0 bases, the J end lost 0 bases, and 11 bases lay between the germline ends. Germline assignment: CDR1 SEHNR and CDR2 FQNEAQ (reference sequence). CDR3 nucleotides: TGTGCCAGCAGCTTAGCGGGGCCCCCCATGAACACTGAAGCTTTCTTT. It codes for CASSLAGPPMNTEAFF.

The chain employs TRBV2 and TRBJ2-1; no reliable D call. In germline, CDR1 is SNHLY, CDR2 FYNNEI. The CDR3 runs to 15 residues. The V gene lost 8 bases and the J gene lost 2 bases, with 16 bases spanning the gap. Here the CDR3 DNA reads TGTGCCAGCTCGTCTAGATCCTTTACCTACAATGAGCAGTTCTTC. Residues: CASSSRSFTYNEQFF.

The CDR3 loop is CASSYGTDSYNEQFF. The CDR3 DNA is TGTGCCAGCAGCTACGGGACAGACTCATACAATGAGCAGTTCTTC. The chain combines TRBV3-1 (or the pseudogene TRBV3-2) with TRBJ2-1; 7 positions match TRBD1. CDR1 LGHDT and CDR2 YNNKEL come from the germline V gene (reference sequence). The J segment lost 4 bases and the V segment lost 5 bases, leaving 8 bases of the junction unmatched. This CDR3 has 15 residues.

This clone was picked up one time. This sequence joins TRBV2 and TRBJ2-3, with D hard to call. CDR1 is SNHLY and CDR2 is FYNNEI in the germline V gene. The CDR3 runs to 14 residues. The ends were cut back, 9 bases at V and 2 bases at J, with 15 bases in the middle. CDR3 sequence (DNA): TGTGCCAGAAGCCTCGGGTCATCCACAGATACGCAGTATTTT. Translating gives CARSLGSSTDTQYF.

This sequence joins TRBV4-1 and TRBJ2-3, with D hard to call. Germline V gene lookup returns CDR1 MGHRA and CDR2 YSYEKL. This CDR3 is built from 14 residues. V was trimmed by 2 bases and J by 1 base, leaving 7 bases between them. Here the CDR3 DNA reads TGCGCCAGCAGCCAAAGGCAGGGCACAGATACGCAGTATTTT. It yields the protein CASSQRQGTDTQYF.

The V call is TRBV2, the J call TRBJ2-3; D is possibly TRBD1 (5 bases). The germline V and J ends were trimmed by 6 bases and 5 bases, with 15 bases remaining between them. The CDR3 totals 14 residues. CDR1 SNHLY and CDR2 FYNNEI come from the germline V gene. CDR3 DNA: TGTGCCAGCAGACCTGGGGCTACGGTAGATACGCAGTATTTT. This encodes CASRPGATVDTQYF. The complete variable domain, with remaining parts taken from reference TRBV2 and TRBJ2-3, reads EPEVTQTPSHQVTQMGQEVILRCVPISNHLYFYWYRQILGQKVEFLVSFYNNEISEKSEIFDDQFSVERPDGSNFTLKIRSTKLEDSAMYFCASRPGATVDTQYFGPGTRLTVL.